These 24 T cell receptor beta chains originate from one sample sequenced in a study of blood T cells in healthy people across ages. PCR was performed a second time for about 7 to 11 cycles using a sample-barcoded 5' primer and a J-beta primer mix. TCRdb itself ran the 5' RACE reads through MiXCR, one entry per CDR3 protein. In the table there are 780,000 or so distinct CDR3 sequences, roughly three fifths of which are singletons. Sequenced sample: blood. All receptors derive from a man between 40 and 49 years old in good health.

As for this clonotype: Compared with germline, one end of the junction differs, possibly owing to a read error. CDR3 nucleotides: TGCAGCGTCCGTAGGGATTACACTGGAGCTTTCTTT. It codes for CSVRRDYTGAFF. The chain couples TRBV29-1 to TRBJ1-1; D not certain. The V gene's germline CDR1 is SQVTM and CDR2 ANQGSEA. CDR3 length equals 12 residues. Based on the CDR3 plus reference TRBV29-1 and TRBJ1-1, the full variable domain is SAVISQKPSRDICQRGTSLTIQCQVDSQVTMMFWYRQQPGQSLTLIATANQGSEATYESGFVIDKFPISRPNLTFSTLTVSNMSPEDSSIYLCSVRRDYTGAFFGQGTRLTVV.

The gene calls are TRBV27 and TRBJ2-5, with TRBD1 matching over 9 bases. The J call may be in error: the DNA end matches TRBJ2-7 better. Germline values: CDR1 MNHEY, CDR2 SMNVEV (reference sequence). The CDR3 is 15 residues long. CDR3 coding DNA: TGTGCCAGCAGTTTATATGGGACAGGGCGATACGAGCAGTACTTC. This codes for CASSLYGTGRYEQYF.

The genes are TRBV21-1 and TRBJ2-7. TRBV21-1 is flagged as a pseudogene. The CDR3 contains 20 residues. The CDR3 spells CASSSPCRGFFILWRTEQYF. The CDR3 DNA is TGTGCCAGCAGCTCACCTTGCCGTGGTTTCTTTATTCTTTGGCGGACCGAGCAGTACTTC.

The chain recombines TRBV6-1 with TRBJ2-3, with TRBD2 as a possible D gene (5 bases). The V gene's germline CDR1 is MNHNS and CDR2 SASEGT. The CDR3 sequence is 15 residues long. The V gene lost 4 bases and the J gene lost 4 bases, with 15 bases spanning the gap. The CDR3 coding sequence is TGTGCCAGCAGTGTCCAACTAGTTTCCCCAGATACGCAGTATTTT. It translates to CASSVQLVSPDTQYF.

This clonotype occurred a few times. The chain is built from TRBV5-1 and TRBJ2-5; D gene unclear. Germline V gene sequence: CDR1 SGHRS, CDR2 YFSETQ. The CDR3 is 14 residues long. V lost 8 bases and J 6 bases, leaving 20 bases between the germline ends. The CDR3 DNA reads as TGCGCCAGACCACCGGACCAACCGAGGCAGACCCAGTACTTC. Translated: CARPPDQPRQTQYF.

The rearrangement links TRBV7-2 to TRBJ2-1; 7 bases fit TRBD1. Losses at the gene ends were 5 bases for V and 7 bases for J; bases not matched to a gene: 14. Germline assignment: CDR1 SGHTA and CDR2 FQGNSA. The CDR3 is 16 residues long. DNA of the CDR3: TGTGCCAGCAGCAACCGGGACAGATCAGGGGGTAATGAGCAGTTCTTC. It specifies CASSNRDRSGGNEQFF.

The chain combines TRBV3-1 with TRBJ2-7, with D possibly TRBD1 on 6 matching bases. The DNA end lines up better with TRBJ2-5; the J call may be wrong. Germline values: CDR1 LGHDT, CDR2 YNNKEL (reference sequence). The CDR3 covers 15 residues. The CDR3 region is CASSQDRNRAQTQYF. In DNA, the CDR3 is TGTGCCAGCAGCCAAGATCGGAACAGGGCGCAGACCCAGTACTTC.

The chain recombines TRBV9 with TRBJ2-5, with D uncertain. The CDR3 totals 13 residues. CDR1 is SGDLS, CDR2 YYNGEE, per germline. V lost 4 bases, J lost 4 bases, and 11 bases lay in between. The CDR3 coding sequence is TGTGCCAGCAGCCTAACAGAGAGAGAGACCCAGTACTTC. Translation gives CASSLTERETQYF.

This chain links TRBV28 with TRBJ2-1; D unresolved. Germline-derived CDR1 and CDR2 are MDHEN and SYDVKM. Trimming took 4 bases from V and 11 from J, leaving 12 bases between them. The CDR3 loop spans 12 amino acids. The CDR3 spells CASSSSWQKQFF. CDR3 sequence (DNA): TGTGCCAGCAGTTCCTCGTGGCAGAAGCAGTTCTTC. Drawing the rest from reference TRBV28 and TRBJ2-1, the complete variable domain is DVKVTQSSRYLVKRTGEKVFLECVQDMDHENMFWYRQDPGLGLRLIYFSYDVKMKEKGDIPEGYSVSREKKERFSLILESASTNQTSMYLCASSSSWQKQFFGPGTRLTVL.

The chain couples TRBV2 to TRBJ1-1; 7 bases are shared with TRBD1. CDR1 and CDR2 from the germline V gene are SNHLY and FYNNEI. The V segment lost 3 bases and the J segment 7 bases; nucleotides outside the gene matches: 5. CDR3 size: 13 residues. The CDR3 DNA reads TGTGCCAGCAGTGAGTTCCGACAGGGTGAAGCTTTCTTT. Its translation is CASSEFRQGEAFF. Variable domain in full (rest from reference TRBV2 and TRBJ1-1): EPEVTQTPSHQVTQMGQEVILRCVPISNHLYFYWYRQILGQKVEFLVSFYNNEISEKSEIFDDQFSVERPDGSNFTLKIRSTKLEDSAMYFCASSEFRQGEAFFGQGTRLTVV.

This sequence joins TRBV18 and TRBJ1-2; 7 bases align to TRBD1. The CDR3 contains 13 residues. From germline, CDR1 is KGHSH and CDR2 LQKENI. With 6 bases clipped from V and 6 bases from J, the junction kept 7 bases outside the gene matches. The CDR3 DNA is TGTGCCAGCTCGTCCACAGGGGAGGATGGCTACACCTTC. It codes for CASSSTGEDGYTF.

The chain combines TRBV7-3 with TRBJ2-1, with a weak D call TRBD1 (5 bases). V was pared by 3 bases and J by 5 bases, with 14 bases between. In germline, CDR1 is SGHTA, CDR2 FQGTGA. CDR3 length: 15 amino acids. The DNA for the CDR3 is TGTGCCAGCAGCTTGGGCGCGACAGAACACAATGAGCAGTTCTTC. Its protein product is CASSLGATEHNEQFF.

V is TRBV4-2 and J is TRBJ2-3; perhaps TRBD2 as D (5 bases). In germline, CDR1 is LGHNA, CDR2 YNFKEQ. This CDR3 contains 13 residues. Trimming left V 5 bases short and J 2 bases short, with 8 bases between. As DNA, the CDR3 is TGTGCCAGCAGCGACGACTACACAGATACGCAGTATTTT. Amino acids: CASSDDYTDTQYF.

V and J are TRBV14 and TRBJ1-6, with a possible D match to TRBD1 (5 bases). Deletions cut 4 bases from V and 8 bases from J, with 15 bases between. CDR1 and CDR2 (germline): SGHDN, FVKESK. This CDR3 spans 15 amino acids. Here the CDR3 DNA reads TGTGCCAGCAGCCCACGACCCTCAGGGTATTCACCCCTCCACTTT. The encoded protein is CASSPRPSGYSPLHF.

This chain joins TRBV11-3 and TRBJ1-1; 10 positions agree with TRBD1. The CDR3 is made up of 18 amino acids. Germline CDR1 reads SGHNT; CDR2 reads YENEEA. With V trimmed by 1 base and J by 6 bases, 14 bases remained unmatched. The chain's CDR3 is CASSLVLPGQGERAEAFF. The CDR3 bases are TGTGCCAGCAGCTTAGTTTTACCCGGACAGGGGGAGAGGGCTGAAGCTTTCTTT.

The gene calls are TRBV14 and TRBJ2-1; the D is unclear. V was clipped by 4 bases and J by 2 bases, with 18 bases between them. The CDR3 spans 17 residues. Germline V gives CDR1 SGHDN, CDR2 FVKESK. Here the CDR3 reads CASSLRHVFSTYNEQFF. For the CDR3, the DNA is TGTGCCAGCAGCCTGCGACACGTCTTCTCAACCTACAATGAGCAGTTCTTC. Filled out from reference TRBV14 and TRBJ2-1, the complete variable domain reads EAGVTQFPSHSVIEKGQTVTLRCDPISGHDNLYWYRRVMGKEIKFLLHFVKESKQDESGMPNNRFLAERTGGTYSTLKVQPAELEDSGVYFCASSLRHVFSTYNEQFFGPGTRLTVL.

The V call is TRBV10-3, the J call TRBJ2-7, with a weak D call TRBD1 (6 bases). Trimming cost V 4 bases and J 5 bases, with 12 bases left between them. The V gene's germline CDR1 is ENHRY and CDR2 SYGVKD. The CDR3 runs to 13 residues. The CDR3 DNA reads TGTGCCATCAGTGGAGGACAGAGCGACGAGCAGTACTTC. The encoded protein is CAISGGQSDEQYF.

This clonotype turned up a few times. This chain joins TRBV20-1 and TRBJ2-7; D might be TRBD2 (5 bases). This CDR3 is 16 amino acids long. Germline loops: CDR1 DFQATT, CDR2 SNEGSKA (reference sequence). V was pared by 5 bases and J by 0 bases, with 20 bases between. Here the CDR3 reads CSAPQIGGRSSYEQYF. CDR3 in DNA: TGCAGTGCTCCGCAAATTGGAGGCAGATCCTCCTACGAGCAGTACTTC.

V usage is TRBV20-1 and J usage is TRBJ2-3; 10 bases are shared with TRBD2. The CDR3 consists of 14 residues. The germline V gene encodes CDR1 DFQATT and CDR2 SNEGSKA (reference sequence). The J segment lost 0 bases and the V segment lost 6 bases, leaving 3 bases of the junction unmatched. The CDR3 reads CSAWTSGSTDTQYF. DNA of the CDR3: TGCAGTGCCTGGACTAGCGGAAGCACAGATACGCAGTATTTT.

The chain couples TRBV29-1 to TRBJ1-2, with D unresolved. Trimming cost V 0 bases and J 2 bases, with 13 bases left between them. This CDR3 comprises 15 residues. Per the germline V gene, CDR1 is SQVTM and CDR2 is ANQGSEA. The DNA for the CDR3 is TGCAGCGTTGAAGATAGGGAGGAACCCAACTATGGCTACACCTTC. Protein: CSVEDREEPNYGYTF. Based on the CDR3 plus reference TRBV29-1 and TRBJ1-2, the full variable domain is SAVISQKPSRDICQRGTSLTIQCQVDSQVTMMFWYRQQPGQSLTLIATANQGSEATYESGFVIDKFPISRPNLTFSTLTVSNMSPEDSSIYLCSVEDREEPNYGYTFGSGTRLTVV.

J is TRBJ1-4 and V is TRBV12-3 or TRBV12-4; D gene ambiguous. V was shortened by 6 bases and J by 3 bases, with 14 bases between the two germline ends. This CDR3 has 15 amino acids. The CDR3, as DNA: TGTGCCAGCAGCCCGCTGCGCGGGGCTAATGAAAAACTGTTTTTT. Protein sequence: CASSPLRGANEKLFF.

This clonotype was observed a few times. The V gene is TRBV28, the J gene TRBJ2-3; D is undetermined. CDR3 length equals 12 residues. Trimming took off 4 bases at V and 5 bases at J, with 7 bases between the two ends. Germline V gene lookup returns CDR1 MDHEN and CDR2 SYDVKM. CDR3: CASSYLKDTQYF. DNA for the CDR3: TGTGCCAGCAGTTACCTCAAAGATACGCAGTATTTT.

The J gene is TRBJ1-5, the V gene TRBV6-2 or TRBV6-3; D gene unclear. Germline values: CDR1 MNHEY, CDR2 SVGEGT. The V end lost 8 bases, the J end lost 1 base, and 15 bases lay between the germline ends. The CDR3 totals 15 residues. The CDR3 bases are TGTGCCAGCGATACGCGTCGTTACAGCAATCAGCCCCAGCATTTT. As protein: CASDTRRYSNQPQHF.

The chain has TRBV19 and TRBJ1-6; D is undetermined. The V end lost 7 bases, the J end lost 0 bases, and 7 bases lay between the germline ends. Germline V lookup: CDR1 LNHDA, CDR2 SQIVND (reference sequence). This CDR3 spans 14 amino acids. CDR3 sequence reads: CASMASSYNSPLHF. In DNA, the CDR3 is TGTGCCAGTATGGCGAGCTCCTATAATTCACCCCTCCACTTT.